A single sample gave rise to the 8 T cell receptor beta chains below, sequenced in a study of neurological immune-mediated disorders (dated by TCRdb to the late 2010s). Library creation used 5' RACE. TCRdb lists the instrument as Illumina HiSeq 2500. TCRdb redid the processing of the public reads, applying fastp at Q25 and MiXCR, and retained in-frame beta chains. Rows are unified per CDR3 protein, each entry keeping the most common DNA and genes. The sample table holds about 74,000 distinct CDR3 sequences, of which 4% to 6% were seen once. Roughly 7% of the sample goes to the ten largest clones. Sample: PBMCs. The receptors originated from a man between 18 and 35 years old with multiple sclerosis.

This clonotype appeared a few times. This chain uses TRBV5-6 with TRBJ1-2; the D is unclear. V lost 2 bases, J lost 2 bases, and 10 bases lay in between. The germline gives CDR1 SGHDT, CDR2 YYEEEE. The CDR3 runs 14 residues. CDR3 amino acids: CASSLWWGNYGYTF. The CDR3 coding sequence is TGTGCCAGCAGCTTATGGTGGGGAAACTATGGCTACACCTTC.

The sample holds many counts of this clonotype. This chain joins TRBV20-1 and TRBJ2-1; D is perhaps TRBD1 (6 bases). V lost 1 base and J 8 bases, leaving 18 bases between the germline ends. Germline values: CDR1 DFQATT, CDR2 SNEGSKA (reference sequence). The CDR3 sequence is 15 residues long. The CDR3 loop reads CSARVDSQIGDEQFF. The CDR3 nucleotides are TGCAGTGCTAGAGTGGACAGTCAAATTGGGGATGAGCAGTTCTTC.

This clonotype was detected ten times or more. The J gene is TRBJ1-2, the V gene TRBV15; D is unclear. With 5 bases removed from V and 3 bases from J, the gap between germline ends came to 10 bases. Per germline, CDR1 LNHNV and CDR2 YYDKDF (reference sequence). CDR3 length: 13 amino acids. CDR3 sequence reads: CATSGSGDYGYTF. The CDR3 DNA reads as TGTGCCACCAGCGGTTCAGGAGACTATGGCTACACCTTC.

This clonotype showed up many times. The chain employs TRBV29-1 and TRBJ2-2; 7 bases are a match to TRBD2. Germline V CDR1 and CDR2: SQVTM, ANQGSEA. The CDR3 totals 14 residues. After removal of 4 bases from V and 4 bases from J, the junction contained 6 bases not matched to a gene. CDR3 coding DNA: TGCAGCGTTGGAGGCCTAGCGGCCACCGGGGAGCTGTTTTTT. It is translated as CSVGGLAATGELFF.

In its sample, this clonotype was seen many times. The V gene is TRBV29-1, the J gene TRBJ2-1, with D possibly being TRBD2 (5 bases). The germline CDR1 and CDR2 sequences are SQVTM and ANQGSEA. Deletions cut 7 bases from V and 3 bases from J, with 13 bases between. The length of the CDR3 is 13 residues. Written as DNA, the CDR3 is TGCAGCGCGACTAATTCGGGCTACAATGAGCAGTTCTTC. Residues: CSATNSGYNEQFF.

This clonotype was observed at least ten times. The CDR3 bases are TGCAGTGCTAGAGTGGATTGGACAGATACGCAGTATTTT. Translation: CSARVDWTDTQYF. V is TRBV20-1 and J is TRBJ2-3; D unresolved. Germline lookup yields CDR1 DFQATT and CDR2 SNEGSKA (reference sequence). Trimming shortened V by 1 base and J by 3 bases, and 8 bases separated the two germline ends. CDR3 length equals 13 residues.

This clonotype came up many times. The rearrangement uses TRBV20-1 and TRBJ1-2; D is perhaps TRBD1 (6 bases). Germline assignment: CDR1 DFQATT and CDR2 SNEGSKA (reference sequence). CDR3 length: 13 residues. The V and J ends lost 3 bases and 1 base respectively, with 9 bases between them. The CDR3 loop reads CSASPGVNYGYTF. The CDR3 nucleotides are TGCAGTGCTAGCCCAGGGGTTAACTATGGCTACACCTTC.

This clonotype occurred many times. The CDR3 here is CASSLGHEQYF. CDR3 in DNA: TGCGCCAGCAGCTTAGGTCACGAGCAGTACTTC. J is TRBJ2-7 and V is TRBV5-1; D remains unclear. The CDR3 is made up of 11 amino acids. The V end lost 2 bases, the J end lost 5 bases, and 5 bases lay between the germline ends. The germline gives CDR1 SGHRS, CDR2 YFSETQ.